This is a list of T cell receptor beta chains from one sample in a study of blood T cell repertoires in COVID-19. Sequencing was performed with immunoSEQ multiplex PCR; in TCRdb, only in-frame clones are kept and a portion is missing. Of about 220,000 clones in the sample, more than 75% were seen once. Sequences were obtained from peripheral blood. The source is a woman in her sixties or seventies with COVID-19, enrolled during active disease. CDR3s include the opening cysteine and the closing phenylalanine or tryptophan. Fields, in order: V gene, clone size, D gene, J gene, CDR3 DNA, CDR3 protein. D genes are given only for firm matches. Some rows have no size entry. The others give once, few or many, or a class for an expanded clone.

V gene: TRBV5-6
clone size: -
D gene: TRBD1
J gene: TRBJ1-4
CDR3 DNA: TGTGCCAGCAGTTGGGACAGGTCTAATGAAAAACTGTTTTTT
CDR3 protein: CASSWDRSNEKLFF

V gene: TRBV6-5
clone size: -
D gene: TRBD2
J gene: TRBJ2-7
CDR3 DNA: TGTGCCAGCGAAAGCGGGAGGACACCCTACGAGCAGTACTTC
CDR3 protein: CASESGRTPYEQYF

V gene: TRBV6-2/TRBV6-3
clone size: -
D gene: TRBD1
J gene: TRBJ1-2
CDR3 DNA: TGTGCCAGCAGCTCGCCGGACAGGGGAAACTATGGCTACACCTTC
CDR3 protein: CASSSPDRGNYGYTF

V gene: TRBV9
clone size: -
D gene: TRBD1
J gene: TRBJ1-2
CDR3 DNA: TGTGCCAGCAGCGTAAGGGACAGCGATGGCTACACCTTC
CDR3 protein: CASSVRDSDGYTF

V gene: TRBV30
clone size: -
D gene: TRBD1
J gene: TRBJ2-7
CDR3 DNA: TGTGCCTGGAGCCGGACAGGGGGTATCGACGAGCAGTACTTC
CDR3 protein: CAWSRTGGIDEQYF

V gene: TRBV7-2
clone size: -
D gene: -
J gene: TRBJ2-5
CDR3 DNA: TGTGCCAGCAGCTTAGAGCGGGAAGAGACCCAGTACTTC
CDR3 protein: CASSLEREETQYF

V gene: TRBV3-1/TRBV3-2
clone size: -
D gene: TRBD1
J gene: TRBJ2-5
CDR3 DNA: TGTGCCAGCAGCCCCGACAGGGGGATGGGGACCCAGTACTTC
CDR3 protein: CASSPDRGMGTQYF

V gene: TRBV7-9
clone size: -
D gene: -
J gene: TRBJ2-5
CDR3 DNA: TGTGCCAGCAGCTTAGTTGACGGACTACCAGAGACCCAGTACTTC
CDR3 protein: CASSLVDGLPETQYF

V gene: TRBV7-9
clone size: -
D gene: -
J gene: TRBJ1-1
CDR3 DNA: TGTGCCAGCAGCTACGGCGGGGGGAACACTGAAGCTTTCTTT
CDR3 protein: CASSYGGGNTEAFF

V gene: TRBV6-6
clone size: -
D gene: -
J gene: TRBJ2-7
CDR3 DNA: TGTGCCAGTGGGACTTCCTACGAGCAGTACTTC
CDR3 protein: CASGTSYEQYF

V gene: TRBV28
clone size: -
D gene: -
J gene: TRBJ2-1
CDR3 DNA: TGTGCCAGCATCTCGGGGGTAGTTCCCCCCAATGAGCAGTTCTTC
CDR3 protein: CASISGVVPPNEQFF

V gene: TRBV28
clone size: -
D gene: TRBD1
J gene: TRBJ1-2
CDR3 DNA: TGTGCCAGCAGTGGGACAGAGGCCTATGGCTACACCTTC
CDR3 protein: CASSGTEAYGYTF

V gene: TRBV7-9
clone size: -
D gene: -
J gene: TRBJ1-3
CDR3 DNA: TGTGCCAGCAGCTTAACAGGGATGACTTCTGGAAACACCATATATTTT
CDR3 protein: CASSLTGMTSGNTIYF

V gene: TRBV19
clone size: -
D gene: TRBD2
J gene: TRBJ2-2
CDR3 DNA: TGTGCCGGCGGACTAGCGGGAACGGGGGAGCTGTTTTTT
CDR3 protein: CAGGLAGTGELFF

V gene: TRBV14
clone size: -
D gene: -
J gene: TRBJ2-7
CDR3 DNA: TGTGCCAGCAGCCAAGGAATTCCAGGGGCAGCCTACGAGCAGTACTTC
CDR3 protein: CASSQGIPGAAYEQYF

V gene: TRBV5-6
clone size: -
D gene: -
J gene: TRBJ2-5
CDR3 DNA: TGTGCCAGCAGCTCCCAGGCCCGCCAAGAGACCCAGTACTTC
CDR3 protein: CASSSQARQETQYF

V gene: TRBV30
clone size: -
D gene: TRBD2
J gene: TRBJ2-3
CDR3 DNA: TGTGCCTGGCGACTAGCGGGAGGTGGAAGCACAGATACGCAGTATTTT
CDR3 protein: CAWRLAGGGSTDTQYF

V gene: TRBV9
clone size: -
D gene: -
J gene: TRBJ1-5
CDR3 DNA: TGTGCCAGCAGCCCTCCTCGGGTAGGCGAATTTAGCAATCAGCCCCAGCATTTT
CDR3 protein: CASSPPRVGEFSNQPQHF

V gene: TRBV5-1
clone size: -
D gene: -
J gene: TRBJ1-2
CDR3 DNA: TGCGCCAGCAGCTTGGAGTTGGACACAGCTAACTATGGCTACACCTTC
CDR3 protein: CASSLELDTANYGYTF

V gene: TRBV4-3
clone size: -
D gene: -
J gene: TRBJ1-4
CDR3 DNA: TGCGCCAGCAGCCAAGCCTACAGAGCAACTAATGAAAAACTGTTTTTT
CDR3 protein: CASSQAYRATNEKLFF

V gene: TRBV19
clone size: few
D gene: -
J gene: TRBJ2-3
CDR3 DNA: TGTGCCAGTAGCTTGGGGTTGGCCAGGGGCACAGATACGCAGTATTTT
CDR3 protein: CASSLGLARGTDTQYF

V gene: TRBV12-5
clone size: -
D gene: -
J gene: TRBJ2-3
CDR3 DNA: TGTGCTAGTGGTTTAGCGGCGGGAGATACGCAGTATTTT
CDR3 protein: CASGLAAGDTQYF

V gene: TRBV28
clone size: -
D gene: -
J gene: TRBJ1-5
CDR3 DNA: TGTGCCAGCAGGAGCGATAGCAATCAGCCCCAGCATTTT
CDR3 protein: CASRSDSNQPQHF

V gene: TRBV7-9
clone size: -
D gene: TRBD2
J gene: TRBJ2-1
CDR3 DNA: TGTGCCAGCAGCGGGCTTGGGCTAGCGGCCACCTACAATGAGCAGTTCTTC
CDR3 protein: CASSGLGLAATYNEQFF

V gene: TRBV27
clone size: -
D gene: TRBD2
J gene: TRBJ2-1
CDR3 DNA: TGTGCCAGCAGTTTTTCCCCGGGTAGCGGGAGGACGAGCTCCTACAATGAGCAGTTCTTC
CDR3 protein: CASSFSPGSGRTSSYNEQFF

V gene: TRBV19
clone size: -
D gene: -
J gene: TRBJ1-4
CDR3 DNA: TGTGCCAGTAGTTCGACCGGGAGTAAAGTAACTGAAAAACTGTTTTTT
CDR3 protein: CASSSTGSKVTEKLFF

V gene: TRBV28
clone size: -
D gene: -
J gene: TRBJ1-6
CDR3 DNA: TGTGCCAGCAGGCCGGGGAGCTCCTATAATTCACCCCTCCACTTT
CDR3 protein: CASRPGSSYNSPLHF

V gene: TRBV28
clone size: few
D gene: TRBD2
J gene: TRBJ2-7
CDR3 DNA: TGTGCCAGCAGTTCCAACCGACTAGCGGGGATCTACGAGCAGTACTTC
CDR3 protein: CASSSNRLAGIYEQYF

V gene: TRBV25-1
clone size: -
D gene: TRBD1
J gene: TRBJ2-1
CDR3 DNA: TGTGCCAGCAGTGATTCAGGGGGTGGTGACTATGAGCAGTTCTTC
CDR3 protein: CASSDSGGGDYEQFF

V gene: TRBV18
clone size: -
D gene: TRBD1
J gene: TRBJ2-1
CDR3 DNA: TGTGCCAGCTCACCACCCGGACAGGGTTCCTACAATGAGCAGTTCTTC
CDR3 protein: CASSPPGQGSYNEQFF

V gene: TRBV7-9
clone size: -
D gene: -
J gene: TRBJ2-6
CDR3 DNA: TGTGCCAGCGCAGGTACCAAAGGACTCTCTGGGGCCAACGTCCTGACTTTC
CDR3 protein: CASAGTKGLSGANVLTF

V gene: TRBV19
clone size: -
D gene: TRBD1
J gene: TRBJ1-1
CDR3 DNA: TGTGCCAGTAACAGGGGGGTGCGCACTGAAGCTTTCTTT
CDR3 protein: CASNRGVRTEAFF

V gene: TRBV30
clone size: -
D gene: -
J gene: TRBJ2-7
CDR3 DNA: TGTGCCTGGAGTGTCTCCGGGGGTACACTTTACGAGCAGTACTTC
CDR3 protein: CAWSVSGGTLYEQYF

V gene: TRBV28
clone size: -
D gene: TRBD2
J gene: TRBJ2-2
CDR3 DNA: TGTGCCAGCAGTACCATAGCGGGAGACATGGGGGAGCTGTTTTTT
CDR3 protein: CASSTIAGDMGELFF

V gene: TRBV6-5
clone size: -
D gene: -
J gene: TRBJ1-1
CDR3 DNA: TGTGCCAGCAGTTACTCCCGAGGTAACACTGAAGCTTTCTTT
CDR3 protein: CASSYSRGNTEAFF

V gene: TRBV28
clone size: -
D gene: -
J gene: TRBJ2-7
CDR3 DNA: TGTGCCAGCAGTTTAGGGGCCATCCGCTCCTACGAGCAGTACTTC
CDR3 protein: CASSLGAIRSYEQYF

V gene: TRBV28
clone size: once
D gene: -
J gene: TRBJ2-4
CDR3 DNA: TGTGCCAGCAGGCGGAGGGTCGGAAACATTCAGTACTTC
CDR3 protein: CASRRRVGNIQYF

V gene: TRBV5-6
clone size: -
D gene: -
J gene: TRBJ1-5
CDR3 DNA: TGTGCCAGCAGCTTCTACCAGGGGTTGGATCAGCCCCAGCATTTT
CDR3 protein: CASSFYQGLDQPQHF

V gene: TRBV27
clone size: -
D gene: -
J gene: TRBJ1-2
CDR3 DNA: TGTGCCAGCAGTCCCGGGGGGGGTTATAACTATGGCTACACCTTC
CDR3 protein: CASSPGGGYNYGYTF

V gene: TRBV19
clone size: -
D gene: TRBD1
J gene: TRBJ1-2
CDR3 DNA: TGTGCCAGTACAGCGGGACAGGGAATCTATGGCTACACCTTC
CDR3 protein: CASTAGQGIYGYTF

V gene: TRBV6-5
clone size: -
D gene: -
J gene: TRBJ1-2
CDR3 DNA: TGTGCCAGCAGTTCCGAGGAGAACTATGGCTACACCTTC
CDR3 protein: CASSSEENYGYTF

V gene: TRBV11-2
clone size: -
D gene: TRBD1
J gene: TRBJ2-1
CDR3 DNA: TGTGCCAGCAGCTCCGGTGCCAGGGGGCATGAGCAGTTCTTC
CDR3 protein: CASSSGARGHEQFF

V gene: TRBV6-2/TRBV6-3
clone size: -
D gene: -
J gene: TRBJ1-1
CDR3 DNA: TGTGCCAGCAGTTACGGGGGGTGGACTGAAGCTTTCTTT
CDR3 protein: CASSYGGWTEAFF